The clone carrying this T cell receptor beta chain was seen more than once but under ten times. Its specificity is not known. Looked up from germline, CDR1 is SGHDN and CDR2 is FVKESK. CDR3 size: 17 residues. V shed 4 bases, J shed 5 bases, and the junction held 11 bases outside the gene matches. This sample was taken from a study of cytomegalovirus exposure and HLA in healthy donors. Notes on the study in general: Indistinguishable V segments, including TRBV6-2 and TRBV6-3, were excluded.

The PCR contained 60 Vbeta and 13 Jbeta primers. The method was immunoSEQ multiplex PCR; TCRdb's version includes in-frame clones alone and lacks a portion of them. The repertoire holds some 130,000 clones, with 65% to 70% as singletons. This clonotype originated in a human donor in good health. The chain carries TRBV14 and TRBJ2-7, with 13 bases identical to TRBD2. The source material was PBMCs. For the CDR3, the DNA is TGTGCCAGCAGCCGCCTACAGCGGACTAGCGGGAGTGACGAGCAGTACTTC. Translation: CASSRLQRTSGSDEQYF.